This TCR beta chain was sequenced during a study of blood T cell repertoires in COVID-19 (TCRdb year 2020). Regarding the study in general: The collaborator samples originated in the United States, Italy and Spain and spanned the acute and convalescent phases of COVID-19. The prospective study material was composed of cDNA or gDNA derived from T cells, B-cell-depleted T cells, or PBMCs. Subjects who had been exposed to COVID-19, were actively infected with it, or had recovered from it provided the deeply sampled blood TCRbeta repertoires that made up the dataset. The repertoires were released in a freely available public database meant as a resource for research on the immune response to SARS-CoV-2. Samples came from the ongoing ImmuneRACE study (first 160 participants) plus 1,254 subjects from 6 global collaborators. A de-identified subject ID, COVID-19 status, age in years and sex were almost always included in the sample metadata. Where available, HLA class I and class II types were obtained from metadata supplied by the sample provider rather than from assay-based typing.

Summary of the overall study and its limitations: The quantity of clinical and demographic metadata differed by source and by participant and was supplied without curation.

TCRbeta CDR3 regions were amplified from genomic DNA using the immunoSEQ Assay, a bias-controlled multiplex PCR. In the source study's methods: Within the assay, amplification of reference gene primers was used to estimate how many nucleated cells each sample contained. Sequence reads were collapsed and filtered to measure the absolute abundance of every unique TCRbeta CDR3 rearrangement. Productive Simpson clonality was computed per sample as the square root of Simpson's diversity index over productive rearrangements. TCRdb re-hosts the immuneACCESS table, in-frame sequences only. Its copies lack some clones; in the studies checked, an unresolved V gene accounts for under half of them, and the cause for the rest is not known. For V, J and clone size, that table is used; D and trimming come from the DNA. This sample comprises fewer than 250,000 clones, approximately 84% of them detected only once. Of the sample, about 4.1% is held by the ten largest clones.

Comments on this clone: Its antigen remains undetermined. The record has no base qualities; no much larger clone is one base away. Other DNA sequences in the same sample also yield this CDR3.

Collaborating institutions collected whole blood in K2EDTA tubes following their own protocols. For TCRbeta analysis, collaborator samples were shipped as frozen whole blood, as isolated PBMCs, or as DNA extracted from either sample type. The clonotype was recovered from a man aged 45-60 years with acute or convalescent COVID-19. The material sequenced was peripheral blood.

The bases are TGTGCCAGCTCACCGGGCACAGATCAGCCCCAGCATTTT. This yields the protein CASSPGTDQPQHF. The chain joins TRBV18 to TRBJ1-5; the D gene is unclear. The CDR3 holds 13 amino acids from the cysteine to the phenylalanine. Just the 39-base CDR3 DNA is kept, in frame starting at base 1. For CDR1 and CDR2, the germline V gene lists KGHSH and LQKENI. V loses 3 bases, J loses 5 bases, and the germline ends lie 8 bases apart.